These 19 T cell receptor beta chains came from one sample sequenced in a study of T cell responses to AZD1222 COVID-19 vaccine (dated by TCRdb to 2020 to 2022). The protocol used for the library was the immunoSEQ multiplex PCR assay. The immuneACCESS repertoire file appears here via TCRdb, limited to in-frame rearrangements. These files lack a portion of the clones; in checked studies, under half of the deficit traces to unresolved V genes, and the cause of the others is not known. This sample has roughly 140,000 clones in its table, and approximately 86% of those were observed once. In total, the top ten clones hold 5.5% to 8.5% of the sample. The time point label corresponds to: sample from adult after SARS-CoV-2 infection, after symptom onset. Sequencing used peripheral blood, obtained after recovery from COVID-19. The receptors derive from an adult who had recovered from COVID-19.

The J gene is TRBJ1-2, the V gene TRBV18, with 10 bases that match TRBD1. Trimming took 5 bases from V and 1 from J; bases not matched to a gene: 4. This CDR3 contains 15 residues. Germline CDR1 KGHSH, CDR2 LQKENI. CDR3 in DNA: TGTGCCAGCTCAGGAGGGACAGGGGATAACTATGGCTACACCTTC. Translation: CASSGGTGDNYGYTF.

The chain carries TRBV28 and TRBJ1-3, with TRBD1 matching over 7 bases. Germline V gene sequence: CDR1 MDHEN, CDR2 SYDVKM. The CDR3 covers 15 residues. The V segment lost 6 bases and the J segment 0 bases; nucleotides outside the gene matches: 5. The CDR3 sequence: CASSKTGRSGNTIYF. The CDR3 nucleotides read TGTGCCAGCAGCAAGACAGGGCGCTCTGGAAACACCATATATTTT.

The chain recombines TRBV9 with TRBJ2-5, with 8 bases fitting TRBD2. Germline V gene data show CDR1 as SGDLS and CDR2 as YYNGEE. The CDR3 length is 16 residues. With V trimmed by 0 bases and J by 4 bases, 8 bases remained unmatched. The CDR3 loop is CASSVEGGGFAETQYF. Here the CDR3 DNA reads TGTGCCAGCAGCGTAGAGGGCGGGGGGTTCGCAGAGACCCAGTACTTC.

V gene TRBV3-1 (or the pseudogene TRBV3-2) combines with J gene TRBJ1-1; D not certain. V dropped 8 bases and J dropped 6 bases, with 7 bases sitting between them. This CDR3 comprises 10 residues. The germline CDR1 and CDR2 sequences are LGHDT and YNNKEL (reference sequence). The DNA of the CDR3 is TGTGCCAGCTGCTCCCCTGAAGCTTTCTTT. This sequence encodes CASCSPEAFF.

The chain has TRBV7-2 and TRBJ2-3; no clear D. CDR3 size: 14 residues. Trimming pared 4 bases from V and 1 base from J, leaving 9 bases between. Germline-derived CDR1 and CDR2 are SGHTA and FQGNSA. CDR3 sequence (DNA): TGTGCCAGCAGCTACCCCCGGGGCACAGATACGCAGTATTTT. Its protein product is CASSYPRGTDTQYF.

This sequence joins TRBV15 and TRBJ2-7; 11 bases fit TRBD1. Trimming removed 1 base from V and 6 bases from J; junction bases left unmatched: 8. The germline CDR1 and CDR2 sequences are LNHNV and YYDKDF (reference sequence). The CDR3 runs 16 residues. CDR3 DNA: TGTGCCACCAGCAGAGGGGACAGGGGGAAACTCGGCGAGCAGTACTTC. It is translated as CATSRGDRGKLGEQYF.

This clone was observed a few times. The chain carries TRBV2 and TRBJ2-2, with no clear D. The germline gives CDR1 SNHLY, CDR2 FYNNEI. The V gene lost 4 bases and the J gene lost 1 base, with 7 bases spanning the gap. This CDR3 has 14 amino acids. DNA for the CDR3: TGTGCCAGCAGTGTGCAGATGAACACCGGGGAGCTGTTTTTT. Amino acids: CASSVQMNTGELFF.

V usage is TRBV2 and J usage is TRBJ1-6; tentative D call: TRBD1 (6 bases). Trimming took 4 bases from V and 7 from J, leaving 11 bases between them. The CDR3 spans 14 residues. Germline V gene data show CDR1 as SNHLY and CDR2 as FYNNEI. The CDR3 sequence is CASSGLDRNSPLHF. CDR3 sequence (DNA): TGTGCCAGCAGTGGTCTGGACAGAAATTCACCCCTCCACTTT. Full variable domain (outside the CDR3, taken from reference TRBV2 and TRBJ1-6): EPEVTQTPSHQVTQMGQEVILRCVPISNHLYFYWYRQILGQKVEFLVSFYNNEISEKSEIFDDQFSVERPDGSNFTLKIRSTKLEDSAMYFCASSGLDRNSPLHFGNGTRLTVT.

The rearrangement links TRBV18 to TRBJ1-1, with D tentatively TRBD1 (5 bases). CDR1 is KGHSH and CDR2 is LQKENI in the germline V gene. Trimming took off 3 bases at V and 6 bases at J, with 14 bases between the two ends. The CDR3 totals 14 residues. The CDR3 coding sequence is TGTGCCAGCTCACCTTCGGGGCATAGCCCTGAAGCTTTCTTT. Amino acid sequence: CASSPSGHSPEAFF.

The rearrangement uses TRBV6-5 and TRBJ1-1; no clear D. The CDR3 has 12 residues. Trimming left V 5 bases short and J 1 base short, with 5 bases between. CDR1 is MNHEY and CDR2 is SVGAGI in the germline V gene. The CDR3 nucleotides are TGTGCCAGCAGTCTACGGAACACTGAAGCTTTCTTT. Its translation: CASSLRNTEAFF.

The V call is TRBV5-4, the J call TRBJ1-2, with 9 bases identical to TRBD1. V lost 3 bases and J lost 3; bases outside the gene matches: 3. The CDR3 is 14 residues long. From germline, CDR1 is SGHNT and CDR2 YYREEE (reference sequence). DNA of the CDR3: TGTGCCAGCAGCTGGCGGACAGGGGACTATGGCTACACCTTC. Protein product: CASSWRTGDYGYTF.

This clone was observed once. The rearrangement joins TRBV2 to TRBJ2-4; the match to TRBD1 covers 7 bases. There are 14 residues in the CDR3. Germline V CDR1 and CDR2: SNHLY, FYNNEI. After removal of 6 bases from V and 5 bases from J, the junction contained 7 bases not matched to a gene. In DNA, the CDR3 is TGTGCCAGCAGCCTCGCCGGGACAGAAAACATTCAGTACTTC. This translates into CASSLAGTENIQYF.

The rearrangement joins TRBV15 to TRBJ1-2, with D possibly TRBD1 on 6 matching bases. V lost 10 bases and J lost 8, with 20 bases in between. The CDR3 loop spans 13 amino acids. Per the germline V gene, CDR1 is LNHNV and CDR2 is YYDKDF (reference sequence). The CDR3 coding sequence is TGTGCCATAGAACAGGGCCGGAGAAAAGGCTACACCTTC. The encoded protein is CAIEQGRRKGYTF.

The V and J genes are TRBV18 and TRBJ1-2; D unclear. The V gene lost 6 bases and the J gene lost 3 bases, with 11 bases spanning the gap. CDR3 size: 13 residues. Looked up from germline, CDR1 is KGHSH and CDR2 is LQKENI. Here the CDR3 DNA reads TGTGCCAGCTCCCCGACCGTGGACTATGGCTACACCTTC. Amino acids: CASSPTVDYGYTF.

This chain uses TRBV27 with TRBJ1-1; the D gene is possibly TRBD1 (6 bases). CDR1 and CDR2 from the germline V gene are MNHEY and SMNVEV (reference sequence). The CDR3 covers 14 residues. The V gene lost 1 base and the J gene lost 5 bases, with 11 bases spanning the gap. The CDR3 reads CASSLWAGETEAFF. The CDR3 bases are TGTGCCAGCAGTTTATGGGCAGGGGAAACTGAAGCTTTCTTT.

The CDR3 DNA is TGTGCCAGCAGTCAAGTGGGGGGAAGAAACTTCGAGCAGTACTTC. The encoded protein is CASSQVGGRNFEQYF. The rearrangement uses TRBV7-8 and TRBJ2-7; D may be TRBD2 (6 bases). The germline gives CDR1 SGHVS, CDR2 FQNEAQ. This CDR3 is built from 15 residues. Trimming removed 6 bases at V and 6 bases at J, with 21 bases between.

V and J are TRBV29-1 and TRBJ2-1, with D possibly matching TRBD2 (6 bases). V dropped 3 bases and J dropped 10 bases, with 7 bases sitting between them. Germline-derived CDR1 and CDR2 are SQVTM and ANQGSEA. This CDR3 spans 10 amino acids. The CDR3 loop is CSVEAGEQFF. The CDR3 DNA reads TGCAGCGTTGAGGCGGGAGAGCAGTTCTTC.

The chain is built from TRBV2 and TRBJ2-7; TRBD2 is a possible D gene (5 bases). Trimming left V 7 bases short and J 3 bases short, with 19 bases between. The CDR3 is made up of 15 amino acids. Germline CDR1 is SNHLY and CDR2 is FYNNEI. The CDR3 loop reads CASNEVRNGGYEQYF. The CDR3 DNA is TGTGCCAGCAACGAGGTAAGGAACGGAGGCTACGAGCAGTACTTC.

This chain links TRBV4-1 with TRBJ2-7, with D perhaps TRBD1 (6 bases). CDR3 size: 16 residues. Per the germline V gene, CDR1 is MGHRA and CDR2 is YSYEKL. The V end lost 0 bases, the J end lost 2 bases, and 14 bases lay between the germline ends. This chain's CDR3 is CASSQDQGEGAYEQYF. The CDR3 DNA reads as TGCGCCAGCAGCCAAGATCAAGGAGAGGGGGCCTACGAGCAGTACTTC.